This is a list of T cell receptor beta chains from one sample in a study of T cell changes during pregnancy in multiple sclerosis. TCRdb keeps only in-frame clones here, not all; method: immunoSEQ multiplex PCR. The sample records approximately 85,000 clones, around 93% being singletons. The specimen comprised peripheral blood, sampled in the third trimester of pregnancy. These receptors were obtained from a female donor with multiple sclerosis, enrolled in a pregnancy study. Each CDR3 is given with its conserved first and last residue. D genes are given only for firm matches. Clone size is stated in some rows and not others, as once, few, many or a class when expanded.

-	-	TRBV27	TRBJ1-5	TGTGCCAGCAGTTTCAGGGGAGGCAATCAGCCCCAGCATTTT	CASSFRGGNQPQHF
-	-	TRBV10-2	TRBJ1-5	TGCGCCAGCAGTGAGTCTTATAGCAATCAGCCCCAGCATTTT	CASSESYSNQPQHF
-	-	TRBV6-6	TRBJ2-5	TGTGCCAGCAGTACGCGGGACCACGAGCGCGAGACCCAGTACTTC	CASSTRDHERETQYF
TRBD2	few	TRBV6-1	TRBJ2-7	TGTGCCAGCAGCTCGGGGGGTCGCGAGCAGTACTTC	CASSSGGREQYF
TRBD1	-	TRBV7-9	TRBJ1-2	TGTGCCAGCCTACACCGGGACAGGGTCGACCATGGCTACACCTTC	CASLHRDRVDHGYTF
TRBD1	-	TRBV14	TRBJ1-1	TGTGCCAGCAGCGGACAGGGGAGTTTCGCTGAAGCTTTCTTT	CASSGQGSFAEAFF
-	-	TRBV30	TRBJ1-1	TGTGCCTGGGACCAGGTTTTGGACACTGAAGCTTTCTTT	CAWDQVLDTEAFF
-	-	TRBV2	TRBJ1-6	TGTGCCAGCAGTGAAAGATTGGGGGCTTCACCCCTCCACTTT	CASSERLGASPLHF
TRBD1	-	TRBV19	TRBJ1-2	TGTGCCAGTAGTGGGACAGGGCAGAACTATGGCTACACCTTC	CASSGTGQNYGYTF
-	once	TRBV27	TRBJ2-4	TGTGCCAGCAGTTTCTCCGTACCACTAGCCAAAAACATTCAGTACTTC	CASSFSVPLAKNIQYF
-	-	TRBV7-9	TRBJ2-7	TGTGCCAGCAGCACCGGGATCTGGGAGCAGTACTTC	CASSTGIWEQYF
-	-	TRBV6-1	TRBJ1-1	TGTGCCAGCAGTGACAGGGAAGCCACTGAAGCTTTCTTT	CASSDREATEAFF
TRBD1	-	TRBV6-1	TRBJ1-1	TGTGCCAGCAGTGAAAATATTGGGACAGGGGAGACTGAAGCTTTCTTT	CASSENIGTGETEAFF
-	-	TRBV7-3	TRBJ2-1	TGTGCCAGCAGCTTAGACGTACGGGGTGAGCAGTTCTTC	CASSLDVRGEQFF
TRBD2	-	TRBV19	TRBJ2-1	TGTGCCAGTAGTACGGGAGGCGGGGGTTACAATGAGCAGTTCTTC	CASSTGGGGYNEQFF
-	-	TRBV10-3	TRBJ2-1	TGTGCCATCAGTGGCGACAATGAGCAGTTCTTC	CAISGDNEQFF
-	-	TRBV2	TRBJ1-4	TGTGCCAGCAGTGAAAATACAGTCCGTAATGAAAAACTGTTTTTT	CASSENTVRNEKLFF
TRBD1	-	TRBV19	TRBJ1-2	TGTGCCAGTAGTGCGGGACAGGGCGAACCCTTCTATGGCTACACCTTC	CASSAGQGEPFYGYTF
-	-	TRBV7-2	TRBJ2-7	TGTGCCAGCAGCTCCGTTTGGCGGTCGGGCGAGCAGTACTTC	CASSSVWRSGEQYF
TRBD2	-	TRBV2	TRBJ2-3	TGTGCCAGCAGTGAAGCGCTGCGGGGGAACACAGATACGCAGTATTTT	CASSEALRGNTDTQYF
-	-	TRBV15	TRBJ2-1	TGTGCCACCGCGACAGTGAGCTCCTACAATGAGCAGTTCTTC	CATATVSSYNEQFF
TRBD2	-	TRBV27	TRBJ2-3	TGTGCCAGCAGTCTCCGAGCGGGGGCAGATACGCAGTATTTT	CASSLRAGADTQYF
-	-	TRBV27	TRBJ1-5	TGTGCCAGCAGTTTTGCAGGGAACAATCAGCCCCAGCATTTT	CASSFAGNNQPQHF
TRBD1	-	TRBV19	TRBJ2-7	TGTGCCAGTAGTATAGCCCGACAGGGAAGGCGCGAGCAGTACTTC	CASSIARQGRREQYF
-	-	TRBV9	TRBJ1-2	TGTGCCAGCAGCGTAGAGCGGAGTGCTAACTATGGCTACACCTTC	CASSVERSANYGYTF
-	-	TRBV15	TRBJ1-3	TGTGCCACCAGCAGGCCGACAGACTCTGGAAACACCATATATTTT	CATSRPTDSGNTIYF